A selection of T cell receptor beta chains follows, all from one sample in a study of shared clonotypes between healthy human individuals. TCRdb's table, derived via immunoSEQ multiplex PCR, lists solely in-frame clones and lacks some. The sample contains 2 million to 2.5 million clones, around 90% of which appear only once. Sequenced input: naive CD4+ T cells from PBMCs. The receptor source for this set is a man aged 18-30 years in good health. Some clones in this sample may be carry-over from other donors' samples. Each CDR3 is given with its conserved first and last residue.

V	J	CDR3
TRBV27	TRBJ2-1	CASSHTRDRTGGNEQFF
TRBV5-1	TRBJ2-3	CASSLKGDTQYF
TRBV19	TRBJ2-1	CASNHLSSNEQFF
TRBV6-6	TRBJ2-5	CASSFTRVSQETQYF
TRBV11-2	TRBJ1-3	CASSPRVGVISGNTIYF
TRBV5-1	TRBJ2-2	CASSSQGEGNTGELFF
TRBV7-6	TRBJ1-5	CATGQHNQPQHF
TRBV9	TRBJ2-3	CASSVGLAGGADTQYF
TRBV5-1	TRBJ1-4	CASSLVPLIGRDEKLFF
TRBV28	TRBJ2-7	CASSLRGALDEQYF
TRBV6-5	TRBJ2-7	CASSPDRGRKGEQYF
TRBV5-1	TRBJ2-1	CASSHGTAYNEQFF
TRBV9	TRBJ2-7	CASSKGLATGHYEQYF
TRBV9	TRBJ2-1	CASSVDPSGTYNEQFF
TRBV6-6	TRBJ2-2	CASSLPSGDTGELFF
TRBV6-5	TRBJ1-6	CASRYRYRGNSPLHF
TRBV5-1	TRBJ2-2	CASSMATSGSVPGELFF
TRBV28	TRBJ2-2	CASSLGGQNTGELFF
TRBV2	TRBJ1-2	CASSEVQDGYTF
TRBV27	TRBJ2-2	CASSQIPNTGELFF
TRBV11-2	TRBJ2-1	CASSRLAGVFYNEQFF
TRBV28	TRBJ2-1	CASSFYGDEQFF
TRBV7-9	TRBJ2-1	CASSLARQVSYNEQFF
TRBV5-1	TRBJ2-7	CASTPRGGSAYEQYF
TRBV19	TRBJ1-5	CASRMETWQPQHF
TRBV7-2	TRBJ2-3	CASSLVPPGLAGGTQYF
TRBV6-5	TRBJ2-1	CASSYSGNSYNEQFF
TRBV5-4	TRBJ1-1	CASRRDGPGTEAFF
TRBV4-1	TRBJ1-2	CASSQAGPNYGYTF
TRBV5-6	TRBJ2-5	CASSPDPGETQYF
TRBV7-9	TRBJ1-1	CASTTTGDTEAFF
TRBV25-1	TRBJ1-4	CASSEQLPGGEKLFF
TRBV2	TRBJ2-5	CASSSTTPQETQYF
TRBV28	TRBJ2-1	CASSGTVAFYNEQFF
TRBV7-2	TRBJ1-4	CASSLTRGPSEKLFF
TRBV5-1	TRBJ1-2	CASSFAGGAGHGYTF
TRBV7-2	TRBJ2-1	CASSFTSGRTNEQFF
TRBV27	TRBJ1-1	CASSLSGVSTEAFF
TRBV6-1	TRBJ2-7	CASSEGVAAYEQYF
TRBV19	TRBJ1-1	CASSIPGALISTEAFF
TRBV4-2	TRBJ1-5	CASSQEPGNSNQPQHF
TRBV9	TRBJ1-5	CASSLGGSQPQHF
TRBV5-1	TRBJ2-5	CASSLVGVQETQYF
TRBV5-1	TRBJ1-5	CASSFDRNQPQHF
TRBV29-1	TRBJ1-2	CSVEPGGIGYTF
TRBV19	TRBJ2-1	CASTQIAGTSGGHEQFF
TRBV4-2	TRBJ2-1	CASSQDLAGKRQFF
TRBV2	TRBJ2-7	CASSEVQGYEQYF
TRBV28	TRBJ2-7	CASVRETEQYF
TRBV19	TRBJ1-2	CASRDTQPNYGYTF
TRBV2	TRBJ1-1	CASSARGTGNTEAFF
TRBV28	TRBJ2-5	CASSSPGGAGFKTQYF
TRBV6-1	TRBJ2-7	CASSARDRAYEQYF
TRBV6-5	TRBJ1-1	CASSYSGHKNTEAFF
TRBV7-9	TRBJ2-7	CASSPGQGGEQYF
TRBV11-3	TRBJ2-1	CASSFSGSYNEQFF
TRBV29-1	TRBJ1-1	CSVEVPEAFF